The rows below give T cell receptor beta chains drawn from one sample of a study of CD8+CD57+ T cells in acquired aplastic anemia. TCRdb reprocessed the reads via MiXCR and lists one record per CDR3 protein. In the table there are roughly 180,000 distinct CDR3 sequences, 45% to 60% of which are singletons. Sequenced: sorted CD4+, CD8+, or CD8+CD57+ T cells (not recorded which) from PBMCs. These receptors came from a human donor with aplastic anemia. The CDR3 runs from the conserved cysteine through the conserved F or W. D genes are given only for firm matches. Size tells how often a clone was seen (once, few, many) or the class of an expanded clone, and some rows leave it out.

NA	TRBV20-1	NA	TRBJ1-6	CSARWTLASYNSPLHF	TGCAGTGCTAGATGGACCCTCGCCTCCTATAATTCACCCCTCCACTTT
NA	TRBV7-6	many	TRBJ2-7	CASSLGNEGLSYEQYF	TGTGCCAGCAGCTTAGGTAATGAGGGCCTCTCCTACGAGCAGTACTTC
NA	TRBV2	NA	TRBJ1-2	CASSEMGVGYTF	TGTGCCAGCAGTGAAATGGGGGTTGGCTACACCTTC
TRBD1	TRBV6-1	few	TRBJ1-2	CASSSQTGTLGGYTF	TGTGCCAGCAGTAGTCAGACAGGGACCCTCGGGGGCTACACCTTC
TRBD2	TRBV13	NA	TRBJ2-1	CASSGGTIYNEQFF	TGTGCCAGCAGCGGGGGGACTATCTACAATGAGCAGTTCTTC
TRBD1	TRBV24-1	NA	TRBJ1-3	CASSGQASGNTIHF	TGTGCCAGCAGCGGACAGGCTTCCGGAAACACCATACATTTT
NA	TRBV24-1	few	TRBJ1-2	CATSDPGREYGYTF	TGTGCCACCAGTGACCCTGGCAGGGAGTATGGCTACACCTTC
NA	TRBV10-3	NA	TRBJ1-2	CAISEDLVGGYAF	TGTGCCATCAGTGAAGACCTCGTGGGCGGCTACGCCTTC
NA	TRBV5-1	NA	TRBJ1-2	CASSLDPILDGYTF	TGCGCCAGCAGCTTGGATCCCATTTTGGATGGCTACACCTTC
NA	TRBV4-1	NA	TRBJ1-1	CASGGVSEAFF	TGCGCCAGCGGGGGAGTTTCTGAAGCTTTCTTT
NA	TRBV6-1	NA	TRBJ2-7	CASSEESGAIYEQYF	TGTGCCAGCAGTGAAGAATCGGGGGCGATCTACGAGCAGTACTTC
NA	TRBV24-1	many	TRBJ2-1	CASSSLAQEQFF	TGTGCCAGCAGTTCCCTAGCCCAAGAGCAGTTCTTC
NA	TRBV7-6	NA	TRBJ2-2	CASSPITGTGELFF	TGTGCCAGCAGCCCGATTACAGGCACCGGGGAGCTGTTTTTT
NA	TRBV15	NA	TRBJ2-5	CATSKSQETQYF	TGTGCCACCAGCAAAAGTCAAGAGACCCAGTACTTC
NA	TRBV9	NA	TRBJ1-2	CASTKIGGIIDYTF	TGTGCCAGCACTAAAATTGGGGGTATCATTGACTACACCTTC
NA	TRBV5-4	few	TRBJ2-3	CASSPGGADTDTQYF	TGTGCCAGCTCACCAGGCGGGGCGGACACAGATACGCAGTATTTT
TRBD1	TRBV6-1	many	TRBJ1-5	CASCPGGVIQPQHF	TGTGCCAGCTGCCCAGGGGGCGTCATTCAGCCCCAGCATTTT
NA	TRBV19	NA	TRBJ2-1	CASSSSLYNEQFF	TGTGCCAGTAGTAGTTCGCTCTACAATGAGCAGTTCTTC
NA	TRBV15	once	TRBJ2-7	CATSTRTTGSEQYF	TGTGCCACCAGCACTAGGACTACAGGGTCCGAGCAGTACTTC
TRBD1	TRBV24-1	NA	TRBJ1-5	CATQARQGGQPQHF	TGTGCCACCCAGGCGCGACAGGGAGGTCAGCCCCAGCATTTT
NA	TRBV19	many	TRBJ2-7	CASNPSGRRTAYEQYF	TGTGCCAGTAACCCCTCCGGACGAAGAACGGCCTACGAGCAGTACTTC
TRBD1	TRBV10-3	few	TRBJ2-7	CATSQGAGYEQYF	TGTGCCACCTCCCAGGGGGCCGGTTACGAGCAGTACTTC
NA	TRBV10-1	NA	TRBJ2-7	CASSKTQGYEQYF	TGCGCCAGCAGTAAAACCCAGGGCTACGAGCAGTACTTC
NA	TRBV7-9	NA	TRBJ2-7	CASSPRRGRTYEQYF	TGTGCCAGCAGCCCAAGGAGGGGGCGGACCTACGAGCAGTACTTC
NA	TRBV3-1	few	TRBJ2-3	CASSQDRRNRGGGADTQYF	TGTGCCAGCAGCCAAGATAGGAGGAATAGGGGCGGGGGCGCAGATACGCAGTATTTT
TRBD1	TRBV24-1	NA	TRBJ2-3	CATSDPGTGDTDTQYF	TGTGCCACCAGTGACCCAGGGACAGGGGACACAGATACGCAGTATTTT
NA	TRBV20-1	NA	TRBJ1-1	CSATGLRTEAFF	TGCAGTGCCACAGGGTTAAGGACTGAAGCTTTCTTT
NA	TRBV27	many	TRBJ2-7	CASSPMDRYEQYF	TGTGCCAGCAGTCCCATGGACAGATACGAGCAGTACTTC